Following are 11 T cell receptor beta chains from one sample sequenced in a study of shared clonotypes between healthy human individuals. TCRdb keeps only in-frame clones here, not all; method: immunoSEQ multiplex PCR. Here the sample spans under 2,000,000 clones, approximately 94% being singletons. CD45RO-negative cells were positively selected for CCR7, leaving out terminally differentiated effector memory CD45RA+ cells. Source material: naive CD8+ T cells sorted from blood. These receptors were taken from a man between 18 and 35 years old in good health.

The J gene is TRBJ2-1, the V gene TRBV10-2; D may match TRBD1 or TRBD2 (5 bases each). CDR3 size: 12 residues. Per germline, CDR1 WSHSY and CDR2 SAAADI. V lost 6 bases to trimming and J lost 15 bases, with 18 bases between them. The CDR3 region has the DNA TGCGCCAGCAGCTTACGGGACCGAAGAGGGTTCTTC. Its translation: CASSLRDRRGFF.

The chain carries TRBV28 and TRBJ2-2, with 9 bases aligning to TRBD2. This CDR3 comprises 19 residues. J gave up 0 bases and V 6 bases, and 14 bases lay outside the gene matches. Germline V gives CDR1 MDHEN, CDR2 SYDVKM. CDR3 amino acids: CASRSASGTKIANTGELFF. In DNA, the CDR3 is TGTGCCAGCAGATCAGCTAGCGGGACTAAGATCGCGAACACCGGGGAGCTGTTTTTT.

This chain uses TRBV7-9 with TRBJ1-4, with D unresolved. The CDR3 totals 13 residues. V was clipped by 4 bases and J by 8 bases, with 11 bases between them. Germline CDR1 is SEHNR and CDR2 is FQNEAQ (reference sequence). The CDR3 spells CASSSPQREKLFF. CDR3 in DNA: TGTGCCAGCAGCTCCCCCCAAAGAGAAAAACTGTTTTTT.

The V gene is TRBV29-1, the J gene TRBJ2-7; 9 bases align to TRBD1. This CDR3 is built from 14 residues. The V gene end was trimmed by 8 bases and the J gene end by 0 bases; junction bases not matched to a gene: 8. CDR1 is SQVTM and CDR2 is ANQGSEA in the germline V gene. The CDR3 nucleotides are TGCAGCATAATTGGGGACAGGGCCTCCTACGAGCAGTACTTC. It codes for CSIIGDRASYEQYF.

As concerns this clone: Different DNA sequences within this sample yield the same CDR3. The chain combines TRBV10-3 with TRBJ2-7, with D maybe TRBD2 (5 bases). Germline V gives CDR1 ENHRY, CDR2 SYGVKD. V gave up 2 bases and J gave up 3 bases, with 5 bases separating them. CDR3 length: 12 amino acids. CDR3 bases: TGTGCCATCAGTGAGGAGGGCTACGAGCAGTACTTC. This translates into CAISEEGYEQYF.

This chain uses TRBV6-6 with TRBJ1-4; D not resolved. Germline values: CDR1 MNHNY, CDR2 SVGAGI (reference sequence). The CDR3 has 15 residues. Trimming removed 3 bases at V and 3 bases at J, with 11 bases between. CDR3 in DNA: TGTGCCAGCAGTTATTCGGGGATGGCTAATGAAAAACTGTTTTTT. This gives the protein CASSYSGMANEKLFF.

V usage is TRBV21-1 and J usage is TRBJ2-7; the listed D gene, TRBD2, was not tested against the DNA. TRBV21-1 is termed a pseudogene. CDR3 length equals 17 residues. The CDR3 sequence: CASSKVSGTSDSYEQYF. For the CDR3, the DNA is TGTGCCAGCAGCAAAGTTTCCGGGACTAGCGACTCCTACGAGCAGTACTTC.

The rearrangement links TRBV5-6 to TRBJ2-2; TRBD1 agrees at 12 bases. Trimming at V came to 4 bases and at J to 3 bases, leaving 7 bases not matched to a gene. CDR1 SGHDT and CDR2 YYEEEE come from the germline V gene. This CDR3 spans 17 amino acids. CDR3 loop: CASSPGQGAGYTGELFF. Here the CDR3 DNA reads TGTGCCAGCAGCCCGGGACAGGGGGCGGGGTACACCGGGGAGCTGTTTTTT.

The J gene is TRBJ2-3, the V gene TRBV19; no definite D call. CDR1 is LNHDA and CDR2 is SQIVND in the germline V gene (reference sequence). V gave up 7 bases and J gave up 2 bases, with 16 bases separating them. The CDR3 has 15 amino acids. The CDR3 spells CASTQDLEDTDTQYF. For the CDR3, the DNA is TGTGCCAGTACCCAGGATCTAGAGGACACAGATACGCAGTATTTT.

The gene calls are TRBV28 and TRBJ2-5, with TRBD2 matching over 7 bases. CDR1 MDHEN and CDR2 SYDVKM come from the germline V gene. Trimming cost V 8 bases and J 3 bases; bases outside gene matches: 3. The CDR3 is 12 amino acids. The CDR3 reads CASFGGEETQYF. The DNA of the CDR3 is TGTGCCAGCTTTGGGGGGGAAGAGACCCAGTACTTC.

V usage is TRBV14 and J usage is TRBJ2-3; 7 bases line up with TRBD2. The V gene end was trimmed by 0 bases and the J gene end by 4 bases; junction bases not matched to a gene: 4. Germline lookup yields CDR1 SGHDN and CDR2 FVKESK. The CDR3 length is 15 residues. The CDR3 region is CASSQDLGGADTQYF. The CDR3 nucleotides read TGTGCCAGCAGCCAAGATCTTGGGGGGGCAGATACGCAGTATTTT.